Following are 14 T cell receptor beta chains from one sample sequenced in a study of T cell responses to AZD1222 COVID-19 vaccine. Generated by immunoSEQ multiplex PCR, the TCRdb table keeps only in-frame clones and is missing some. Here the sample spans over 120,000 clones, roughly 92% being singletons. The sample was peripheral blood, taken on day 0 of AZD1222 vaccination. These receptor sequences come from an adult in good health.

The CDR3 sequence is CASSALPGPVNEQFF. As DNA, the CDR3 is TGTGCCAGCAGCGCATTACCGGGACCAGTCAATGAGCAGTTCTTC. This sequence joins TRBV5-4 and TRBJ2-1, with D perhaps matching TRBD1 or TRBD2 (5 bases each). The germline gives CDR1 SGHNT, CDR2 YYREEE (reference sequence). V dropped 4 bases and J dropped 6 bases, with 17 bases sitting between them. The CDR3 is 15 amino acids.

This chain connects TRBV2 to TRBJ2-1; D possibly corresponds to TRBD2 (7 bases). V lost 6 bases and J 9 bases, leaving 12 bases between the germline ends. The CDR3 runs 12 residues. From germline, CDR1 is SNHLY and CDR2 FYNNEI. The CDR3 nucleotides read TGTGCCAGCAGGGTAGGGGGGGCTGAGCAGTTCTTC. As protein: CASRVGGAEQFF.

The chain has TRBV9 and TRBJ2-3; the D gene is possibly TRBD2 (5 bases). CDR1 and CDR2 from the germline V gene are SGDLS and YYNGEE. This CDR3 is built from 15 residues. V dropped 0 bases and J dropped 1 base, with 9 bases sitting between them. The CDR3 region is CASSVAYGGTDTQYF. The CDR3 DNA reads as TGTGCCAGCAGCGTAGCGTACGGGGGCACAGATACGCAGTATTTT.

This clone was counted once. The rearrangement links TRBV6-5 to TRBJ1-5, with a tentative D call TRBD1 (5 bases). Germline values: CDR1 MNHEY, CDR2 SVGAGI. This CDR3 spans 14 amino acids. With 8 bases removed from V and 0 bases from J, the gap between germline ends came to 11 bases. The CDR3 coding sequence is TGTGCCAGCGGGGACTTACTTAGCAATCAGCCCCAGCATTTT. This translates into CASGDLLSNQPQHF.

The chain combines TRBV28 with TRBJ1-5; D gene unclear. Between the trimmed V and J ends, which lost 5 bases and 8 bases, there was a span of 16 bases. Germline CDR1 and CDR2: MDHEN and SYDVKM. The CDR3 has 14 amino acids. Here the CDR3 DNA reads TGTGCCAGCAGTCCAACTGATCCGTGGAAGCCCCAGCATTTT. The encoded protein is CASSPTDPWKPQHF.

The chain joins TRBV5-4 to TRBJ2-5; TRBD1 matches 8 bases. In germline, CDR1 is SGHNT, CDR2 YYREEE (reference sequence). Germline trimming cut 4 bases from V and 2 bases from J; bases unmatched to any gene: 7. There are 15 residues in the CDR3. The CDR3 bases are TGTGCCAGCAGCCCCAGGACAGGGTCGCAAGAGACCCAGTACTTC. Its translation is CASSPRTGSQETQYF. Full variable domain (remainder filled in from reference TRBV5-4 and TRBJ2-5): ETGVTQSPTHLIKTRGQQVTLRCSSQSGHNTVSWYQQALGQGPQFIFQYYREEENGRGNFPPRFSGLQFPNYSSELNVNALELDDSALYLCASSPRTGSQETQYFGPGTRLLVL.

The CDR3 loop reads CASSSPDGAGNTIYF. The DNA of the CDR3 is TGTGCCAGCAGCTCACCCGACGGGGCTGGAAACACCATATATTTT. V usage is TRBV7-9 and J usage is TRBJ1-3; D remains ambiguous. The V end lost 4 bases, the J end lost 2 bases, and 12 bases lay between the germline ends. CDR3 length: 15 amino acids. Germline CDR1 SEHNR, CDR2 FQNEAQ (reference sequence).

This sequence joins TRBV28 and TRBJ1-1, with a weak D call TRBD1 (6 bases). Trimming cost V 6 bases and J 0 bases, with 17 bases left between them. This CDR3 is 16 amino acids long. Germline V CDR1 and CDR2: MDHEN, SYDVKM. CDR3 nucleotide sequence: TGTGCCAGCAGCTCTACGACACAGGGAATGAACACTGAAGCTTTCTTT. Encoded protein: CASSSTTQGMNTEAFF.

V is TRBV9 and J is TRBJ2-3; D not resolved. CDR1 SGDLS and CDR2 YYNGEE come from the germline V gene. The V end was cut by 0 bases, the J end by 2 bases, with 10 bases between. This CDR3 has 15 amino acids. CDR3 DNA: TGTGCCAGCAGCGTAGGATCGCTCACCACAGATACGCAGTATTTT. It encodes CASSVGSLTTDTQYF.

This chain joins TRBV6-1 and TRBJ2-7; 12 bases align to TRBD1. V lost 5 bases to trimming and J lost 5 bases; unmatched junction nucleotides: 4. Germline lookup yields CDR1 MNHNS and CDR2 SASEGT. The CDR3 sequence is 14 residues long. This CDR3 is CASSYGDRGHEQYF. The DNA for the CDR3 is TGTGCCAGCAGTTATGGGGACAGGGGGCACGAGCAGTACTTC.

This clone has just one count. The chain employs TRBV6-5 and TRBJ1-5, with D perhaps matching TRBD1 (5 bases). V dropped 11 bases and J dropped 2 bases, with 13 bases sitting between them. CDR3 length equals 13 residues. Per the germline V gene, CDR1 is MNHEY and CDR2 is SVGAGI. CDR3 DNA sequence: TGTGCCGCTGGGGGGGTTGGCAATCAGCCCCAGCATTTT. Its translation is CAAGGVGNQPQHF.

The V call is TRBV5-1, the J call TRBJ2-5, with 9 bases lining up with TRBD1. Germline assignment: CDR1 SGHRS and CDR2 YFSETQ. The ends lost 4 bases at V and 4 bases at J; junction bases unmatched: 8. The length of the CDR3 is 15 residues. DNA for the CDR3: TGCGCCAGCAGCGTGGGAGACAGGGGGGGAGAGACCCAGTACTTC. Its translation is CASSVGDRGGETQYF.

The J gene is TRBJ1-5, the V gene TRBV19; D unclear. CDR1 and CDR2 (germline): LNHDA, SQIVND (reference sequence). V lost 2 bases and J 3 bases, leaving 8 bases between the germline ends. The CDR3 has 14 amino acids. The CDR3 loop reads CASSIFLTNQPQHF. The CDR3 DNA reads TGTGCCAGTAGTATATTTCTAACCAATCAGCCCCAGCATTTT. Full variable domain (remainder filled in from reference TRBV19 and TRBJ1-5): DGGITQSPKYLFRKEGQNVTLSCEQNLNHDAMYWYRQDPGQGLRLIYYSQIVNDFQKGDIAEGYSVSREKKESFPLTVTSAQKNPTAFYLCASSIFLTNQPQHFGDGTRLSIL.

The chain uses TRBV5-1 and TRBJ2-7, with D possibly TRBD2 on 6 matching bases. The germline V gene has CDR1 SGHRS and CDR2 YFSETQ. V was pared by 3 bases and J by 5 bases, with 12 bases between. CDR3 size: 13 residues. CDR3 sequence reads: CASSSETGDEQYF. CDR3 DNA sequence: TGCGCCAGCAGCTCGGAGACGGGGGACGAGCAGTACTTC.